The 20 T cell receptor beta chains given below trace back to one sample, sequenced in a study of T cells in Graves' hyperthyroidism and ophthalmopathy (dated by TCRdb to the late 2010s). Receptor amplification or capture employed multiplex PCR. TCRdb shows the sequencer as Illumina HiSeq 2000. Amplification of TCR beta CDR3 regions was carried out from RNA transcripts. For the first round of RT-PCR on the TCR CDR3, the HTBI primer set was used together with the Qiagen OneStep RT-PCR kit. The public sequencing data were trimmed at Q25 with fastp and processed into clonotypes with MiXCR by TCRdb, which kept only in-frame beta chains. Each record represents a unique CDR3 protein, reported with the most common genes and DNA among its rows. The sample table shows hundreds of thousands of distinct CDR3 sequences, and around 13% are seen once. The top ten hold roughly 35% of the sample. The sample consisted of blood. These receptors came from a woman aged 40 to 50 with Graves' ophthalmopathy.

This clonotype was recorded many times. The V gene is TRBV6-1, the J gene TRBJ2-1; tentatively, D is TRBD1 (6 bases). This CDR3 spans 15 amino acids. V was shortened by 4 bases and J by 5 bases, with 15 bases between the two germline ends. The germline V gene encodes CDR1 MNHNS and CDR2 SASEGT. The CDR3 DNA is TGTGCCAGCAGTGTACAGGGTTTTTCTCACAATGAGCAGTTCTTC. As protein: CASSVQGFSHNEQFF.

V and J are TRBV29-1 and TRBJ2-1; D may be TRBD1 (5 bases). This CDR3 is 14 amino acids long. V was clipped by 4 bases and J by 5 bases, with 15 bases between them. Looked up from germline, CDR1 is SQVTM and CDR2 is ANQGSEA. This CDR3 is CSVVPDISHNEQFF. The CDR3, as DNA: TGCAGCGTTGTCCCGGACATATCTCACAATGAGCAGTTCTTC.

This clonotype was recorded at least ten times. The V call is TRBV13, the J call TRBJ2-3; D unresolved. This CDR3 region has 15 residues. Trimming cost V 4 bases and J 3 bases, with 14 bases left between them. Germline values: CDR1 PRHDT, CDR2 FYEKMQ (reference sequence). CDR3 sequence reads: CASSSNSGTTDTQYF. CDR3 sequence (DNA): TGTGCCAGCAGCTCCAACAGTGGAACTACAGATACGCAGTATTTT.

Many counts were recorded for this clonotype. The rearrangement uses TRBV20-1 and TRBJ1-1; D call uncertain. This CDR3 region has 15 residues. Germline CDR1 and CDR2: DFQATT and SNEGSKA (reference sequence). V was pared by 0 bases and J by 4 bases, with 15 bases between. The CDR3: CSARDLGEWGTEAFF. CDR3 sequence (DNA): TGCAGTGCTAGAGATCTCGGGGAGTGGGGCACTGAAGCTTTCTTT.

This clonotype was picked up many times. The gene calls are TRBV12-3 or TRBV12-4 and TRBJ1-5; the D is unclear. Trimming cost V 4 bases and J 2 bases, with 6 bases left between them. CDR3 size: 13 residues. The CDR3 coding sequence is TGTGCCAGCAGTTCATTGGGCAATCAGCCCCAGCATTTT. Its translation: CASSSLGNQPQHF.

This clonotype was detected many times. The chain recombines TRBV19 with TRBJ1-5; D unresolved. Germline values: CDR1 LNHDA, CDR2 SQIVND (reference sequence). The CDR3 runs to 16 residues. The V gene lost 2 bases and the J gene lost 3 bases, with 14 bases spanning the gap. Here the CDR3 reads CASSISGEGNNQPQHF. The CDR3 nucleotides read TGTGCCAGTAGTATATCAGGAGAGGGAAACAATCAGCCCCAGCATTTT.

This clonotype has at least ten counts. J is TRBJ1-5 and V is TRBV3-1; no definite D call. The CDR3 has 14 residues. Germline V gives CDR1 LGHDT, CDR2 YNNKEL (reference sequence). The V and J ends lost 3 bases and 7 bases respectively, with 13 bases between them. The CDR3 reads CASSQGRADQPQHF. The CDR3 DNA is TGTGCCAGCAGCCAGGGAAGGGCCGACCAGCCCCAGCATTTT.

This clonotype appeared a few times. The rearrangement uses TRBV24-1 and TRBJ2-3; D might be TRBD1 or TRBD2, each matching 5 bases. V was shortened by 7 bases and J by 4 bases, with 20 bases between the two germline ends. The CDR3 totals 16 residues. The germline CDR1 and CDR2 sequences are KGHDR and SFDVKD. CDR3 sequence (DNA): TGTGCCACCAGCGATCCGTGGGGAGAAGGGGCAGATACGCAGTATTTT. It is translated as CATSDPWGEGADTQYF.

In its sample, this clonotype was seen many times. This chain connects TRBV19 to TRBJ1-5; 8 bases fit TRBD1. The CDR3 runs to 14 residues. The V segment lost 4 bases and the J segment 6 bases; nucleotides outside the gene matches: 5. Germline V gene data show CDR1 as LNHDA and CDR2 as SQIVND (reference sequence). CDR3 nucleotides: TGTGCCAGTAGTACTACAGGGGGGCGTCAGCCCCAGCATTTT. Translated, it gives CASSTTGGRQPQHF.

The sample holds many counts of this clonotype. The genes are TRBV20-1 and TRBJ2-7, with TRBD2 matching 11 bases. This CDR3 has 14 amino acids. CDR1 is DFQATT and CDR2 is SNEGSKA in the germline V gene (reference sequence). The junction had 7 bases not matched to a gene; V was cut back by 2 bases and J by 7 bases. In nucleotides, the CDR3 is TGCAGTGCTAGAAAGGGTAGACTAGCGGGAGAGCAGTACTTC. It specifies CSARKGRLAGEQYF.

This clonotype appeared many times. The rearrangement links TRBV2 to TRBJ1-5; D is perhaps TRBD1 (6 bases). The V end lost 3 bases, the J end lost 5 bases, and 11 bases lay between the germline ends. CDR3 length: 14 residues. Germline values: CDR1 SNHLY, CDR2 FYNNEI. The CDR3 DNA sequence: TGTGCCAGCAGTGATCGGACAGCTGATCAGCCCCAGCATTTT. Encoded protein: CASSDRTADQPQHF.

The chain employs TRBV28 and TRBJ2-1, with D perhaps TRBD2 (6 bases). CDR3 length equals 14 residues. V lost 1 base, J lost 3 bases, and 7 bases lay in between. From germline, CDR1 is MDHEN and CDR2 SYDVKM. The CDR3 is CASSLYGGYNEQFF. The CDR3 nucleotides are TGTGCCAGCAGTTTATACGGGGGCTACAATGAGCAGTTCTTC.

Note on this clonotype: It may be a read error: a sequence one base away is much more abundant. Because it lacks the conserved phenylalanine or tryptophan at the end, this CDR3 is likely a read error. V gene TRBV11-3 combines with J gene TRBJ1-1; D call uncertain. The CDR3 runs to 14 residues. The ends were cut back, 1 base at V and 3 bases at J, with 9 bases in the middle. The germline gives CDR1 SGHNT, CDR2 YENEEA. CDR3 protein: CASSLGVGHTEAFL. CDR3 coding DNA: TGTGCCAGCAGCTTAGGGGTGGGCCACACTGAAGCTTTCCTT.

For the CDR3, the DNA is TGTGCCAGTAGTCCTTGGACCCAGGTCTATCAGCCCCAGCATTTT. Protein: CASSPWTQVYQPQHF. The J gene is TRBJ1-5, the V gene TRBV19; no clear D gene. Trimming took 5 bases from V and 5 from J, leaving 16 bases between them. CDR1 is LNHDA, CDR2 SQIVND, per germline (reference sequence). The CDR3 consists of 15 residues.

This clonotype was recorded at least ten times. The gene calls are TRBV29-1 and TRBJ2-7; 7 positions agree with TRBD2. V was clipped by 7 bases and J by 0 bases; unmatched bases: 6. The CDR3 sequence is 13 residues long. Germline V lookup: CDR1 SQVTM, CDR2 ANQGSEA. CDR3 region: CSGMGGSSYEQYF. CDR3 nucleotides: TGCAGCGGAATGGGCGGGAGCTCCTACGAGCAGTACTTC.

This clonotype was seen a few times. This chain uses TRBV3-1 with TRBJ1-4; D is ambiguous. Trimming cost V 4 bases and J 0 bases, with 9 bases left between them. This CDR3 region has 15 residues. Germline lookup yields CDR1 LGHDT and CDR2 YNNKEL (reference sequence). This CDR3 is CASSRRAPTNEKLFF. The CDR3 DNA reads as TGTGCCAGCAGCCGGAGAGCCCCAACTAATGAAAAACTGTTTTTT.

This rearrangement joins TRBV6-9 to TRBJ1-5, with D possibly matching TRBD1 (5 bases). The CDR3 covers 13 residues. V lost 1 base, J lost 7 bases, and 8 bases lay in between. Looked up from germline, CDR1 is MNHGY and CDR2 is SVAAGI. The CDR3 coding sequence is TGTGCCAGCAGTTATTGGGCAGGGCAGCCCCAGCATTTT. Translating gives CASSYWAGQPQHF.

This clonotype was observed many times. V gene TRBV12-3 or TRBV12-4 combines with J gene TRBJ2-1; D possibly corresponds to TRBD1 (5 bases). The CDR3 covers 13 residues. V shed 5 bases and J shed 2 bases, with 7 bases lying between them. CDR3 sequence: CASSRGPYNEQFF. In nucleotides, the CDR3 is TGTGCCAGCAGTAGGGGTCCCTACAATGAGCAGTTCTTC.

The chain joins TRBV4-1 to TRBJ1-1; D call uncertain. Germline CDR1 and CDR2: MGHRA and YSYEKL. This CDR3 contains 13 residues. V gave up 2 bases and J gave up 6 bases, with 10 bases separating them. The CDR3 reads CASSQFPGAEAFF. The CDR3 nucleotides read TGCGCCAGCAGCCAATTTCCTGGGGCTGAAGCTTTCTTT.

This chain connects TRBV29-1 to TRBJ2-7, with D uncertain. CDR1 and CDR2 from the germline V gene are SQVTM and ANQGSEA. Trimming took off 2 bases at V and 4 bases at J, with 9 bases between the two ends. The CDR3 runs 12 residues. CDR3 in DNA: TGCAGCGTTGAAACACGTAGGTACGAGCAGTACTTC. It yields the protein CSVETRRYEQYF.